The clone carrying this T cell receptor (beta chain) was recorded at least ten times. Its antigen is not known. Trimming removed 5 bases at V and 8 bases at J, with 28 bases between. The CDR3 length is 18 residues. CDR1 and CDR2 (germline): SGHAT, FQNNGV. These data come from a study of T-cell reconstitution after alpha-beta-depleted transplantation in children. Study-level results: Surviving thymic progenitors and recipient T cells were the source of high TCRbeta diversity at day 60 in some patients. Approximately two months post-transplant, alpha-beta T cells reportedly originated from several hundred expanded graft clones. It was newly produced T cells that mostly accounted for T-cell counts and diversity one year after transplant.

TCRbeta library construction was performed incorporating unique molecular identifiers. TCRdb itself ran the PCR reads through MiXCR, one entry per CDR3 protein. This sample has hundreds of thousands of distinct CDR3 sequences; almost 8% occur once, and the top ten carry approximately 9.1%. This TCR was sampled from a female patient aged 2-10 years who had a stem cell transplant for Fanconi anemia, so the T cells may come from the graft donor. The sequencing here drew on peripheral blood, taken 360 days after TCRalphabeta/CD19-depleted stem cell transplant. The V and J genes are TRBV11-2 and TRBJ2-1, with D unclear. The CDR3: CASSPSLAKRTGVDEQFF. The CDR3, as DNA: TGTGCCAGCAGCCCTAGTTTGGCAAAACGTACTGGTGTAGATGAGCAGTTCTTC.